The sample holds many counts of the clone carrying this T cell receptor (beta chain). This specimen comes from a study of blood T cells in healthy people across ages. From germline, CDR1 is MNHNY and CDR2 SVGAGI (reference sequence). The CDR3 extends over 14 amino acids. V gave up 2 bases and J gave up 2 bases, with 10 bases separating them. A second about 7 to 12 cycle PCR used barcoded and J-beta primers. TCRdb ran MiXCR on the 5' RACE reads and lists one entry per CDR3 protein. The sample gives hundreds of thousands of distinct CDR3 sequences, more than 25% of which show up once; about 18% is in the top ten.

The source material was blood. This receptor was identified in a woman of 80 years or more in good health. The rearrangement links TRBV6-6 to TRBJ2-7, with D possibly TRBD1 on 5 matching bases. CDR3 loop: CASSYDSNAYEQYF. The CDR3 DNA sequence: TGTGCCAGCAGTTACGACAGTAACGCCTACGAGCAGTACTTC.